The present TCR beta chain was sequenced within a study of glioma-infiltrating T cells after dendritic cell vaccination. The primer mix had 60 V beta and 13 J beta primers. Profiling relied on immunoSEQ multiplex PCR, and the TCRdb table lists in-frame clones only, not all of them. Of more than 70,000 clones in the sample, about nine tenths were seen once. Time point reported: after dendritic cell vaccination, including at tumor progression/relapse. PBMC sampling occurred before vaccination, two weeks after the third dose, and at progression. In its sample, this clone was seen once. The receptor was isolated from a human donor with glioblastoma. The sample consisted of blood, taken after dendritic cell vaccination.

The CDR3 reads CASSLSGLRNQPQHF. CDR3 DNA: TGTGCCAGCAGCCTCTCAGGCTTACGGAATCAGCCCCAGCATTTT. The chain links TRBV9 to TRBJ1-5; D is unresolved. This CDR3 has 15 amino acids. V shed 4 bases and J shed 4 bases, with 15 bases lying between them. Germline V gene lookup returns CDR1 SGDLS and CDR2 YYNGEE.